What follows describes a single TCR beta chain. Its binding antigen is unknown. No qualities accompany the bases; no much larger clone lies one base away. These data come from a study of shared clonotypes between healthy human individuals (TCRdb year 2020). For the wider study: A couple of women and three men aged 18 to 49 years were included in the cohort. To increase sequencing depth and limit assay-specific biases, different laboratories used diverse techniques to prepare libraries and sequence TCR repertoires. The study deeply sequenced blood TCR repertoires of five healthy adults to estimate repertoire size and the extent of clonotype sharing between individuals. For each donor, three plates each were used for CD4 naive and CD4 memory, two plates were used for CD8 naive, and one plate was used for CD8 memory. Each donor's leukapheresis produced roughly between roughly 0.85 and 9.5 billion PBMCs.

Overall study results and their limits: Rarefaction of sorted-subset datasets indicated incomplete sequencing despite the large sequencing depth. Pairwise subsampling indicated that sequencing depth was expected to affect the degree of clonotype sharing among donors. Only blood was sampled, and tissue TCR repertoires likely differ from those in blood. Naive subsets generally had larger estimated clonotype richness than memory subsets did. Compared with non-shared clonotypes, the clonotypes found in all four sorted-subset donors had higher generation probabilities. The genetic and exposure-history diversity represented was limited by the small number of donors. When four donors were compared, the shared fraction of clonotypes was around 4.6% for naive CD4, roughly 3.4% for naive CD8, 2% to 2.5% for memory CD4, and less than 0.45% for memory CD8.

The donors were healthy, HIV-negative adults who had no recently reported acute infections or vaccinations. Every donor was a Caucasian adult living in Nashville, Tennessee, USA. CD4+ T cells were enriched by magnetic negative selection; naive cells were then positively selected on CD45RA, and the negative fraction formed the memory subset. Blood was collected by leukapheresis, and PBMCs were isolated by Ficoll-Histopaque density gradient centrifugation and then cryopreserved in liquid nitrogen vapor phase. Analytical flow cytometry was used to check the purity and quantity of each magnetically sorted T cell population. Genomic DNA was isolated from every sorted fraction and measured by UV absorbance on a Nanodrop 2000c. The germline V gene encodes CDR1 SGHRS and CDR2 YFSETQ. From the cysteine through the phenylalanine, the CDR3 covers 18 amino acids. Here the CDR3 DNA is all that survives: 54 bases in frame from base 1. The germline V and J ends show losses of 5 bases and 2 bases respectively, and no gene match explains 13 bases of the junction.

Using the deep immunoSEQ assay, TCR CDR3 regions were amplified from genomic DNA by multiplex PCR. For each cell subset, the extracted genomic DNA was distributed evenly across all wells of several immunoSEQ 96-well plates, and each plate served as one replicate. For sorted subsets, about 0.2 ug genomic DNA, equal to 25,000 to 35,000 T cell genomes, was loaded into each replicate PCR. Purified libraries were quantified with a Qubit 3.0 fluorometer, sized on a Bioanalyzer 2100, and re-quantified with the KAPA Library Quantification kit. Every immunoSEQ 96-well plate was sequenced on a separate single-read 150-cycle Illumina NextSeq 550 flow cell. The authors processed their data as follows. The immunoSEQ output contained only junctional sequences without quality scores, so filtering could not match that applied to full-length reads. Sequences were annotated with PyIR, a Python wrapper for IgBLAST v1.9, and V/J genes and CDR3 were assigned using IMGT germline references. Reads with weak V/J assignments (E-value above 1e-6), missing CDR3, stop codons, out-of-frame junctions, or ambiguous translated residues were removed. V3J clonotypes were defined as sequences sharing an identical inferred V gene, J gene, and CDR3 amino acid sequence. Percentage overlap between repertoires was calculated by dividing the number of shared unique clonotypes by the size of the smaller repertoire. RTK rarefaction, the Chao1 estimator, and Recon v2.1 estimates of unobserved clonotypes were used to assess repertoire richness. Generation probabilities were computed with OLGA for all TCRbeta clonotypes obtained by the gDNA method from several donors. Sourced from immuneACCESS, this table was stored by TCRdb with only in-frame sequences that have V and J called. A share of the clones is absent; for the studies checked, an unresolved V gene accounts for under half, and the remainder has no known explanation. V, J and clone size derive from that table, while D and trimming were established from the DNA sequence. Here the sample has about 1.5 million clones; approximately 98% occur a single time. The ten biggest clones cover approximately 0.45% of the sample.

This clonotype was obtained from a man aged 25 to 40 in good health. The rearranged chain carries TRBV5-1 and TRBJ2-4; TRBD2 lines up with 10 middle nucleotides. The sample was naive CD4+ T cells sorted from blood. The meaning of the sample's cell subset or site label: CD45RA+ positively selected. CDR3 region: CASSYDPSGSGTKNIQYF. The base sequence is TGCGCCAGCAGTTACGACCCTAGCGGGAGCGGGACCAAAAACATTCAGTACTTC.